This record covers a single TCR beta chain. What it binds is not known. TCRdb's copy holds only in-frame clones and misses some; the assay was immunoSEQ multiplex PCR. This sample has 70,000 to 95,000 clones, with around nine tenths found just once. Germline CDR1 is LGHNT and CDR2 is FRNRAP. The V end was cut by 6 bases, the J end by 0 bases, with 12 bases between. The CDR3 has 15 residues. The data stem from a study of OX40 agonist ivuxolimab in advanced cancers. Study information: Ivuxolimab, which patients received intravenously every 2 weeks, was dosed at 0.01 to 10 mg/kg. Study results and limitations: Both CD4+ and CD8+ T cell populations in blood had undergone clonal expansion by week 6 at 0.1 to 3.0 mg/kg.

The sample consisted of CD4+ or CD8+ T cells sorted from blood, taken in a trial of the OX40 agonist ivuxolimab. This TCR derives from an adult with an advanced solid tumor such as melanoma, head and neck, liver or kidney cancer. The chain carries TRBV12-5 and TRBJ1-5, with a weak D call TRBD1 (6 bases). The CDR3 bases are TGTGCTAGTGGGCTCGGACAGTATAGCAATCAGCCCCAGCATTTT. Translated: CASGLGQYSNQPQHF.